This T cell receptor (beta chain) was identified in a study of blood T cells in healthy people across ages. Study results and caveats: There was no known CMV status for donors, so expanded clonotype changes were possibly confounded.

PCR was performed a second time for about 7 to 12 cycles using a sample-barcoded 5' primer and a J-beta primer mix. TCRdb reprocessed the 5' RACE reads with MiXCR, giving one entry per CDR3 protein. Here the sample spans 780,000 or so distinct CDR3 sequences, approximately 60% being singletons. This clonotype was recorded a few times. What it binds is not known. Total RNA was isolated from each sample in quantities of at least 5 micrograms. This clonotype was sampled from a middle-aged man in good health. The specimen sequenced was blood.

CDR3 region: CSARVVASGDHYNEQFF. The CDR3 DNA follows: TGCAGTGCTAGAGTAGTGGCTAGCGGGGACCACTACAATGAGCAGTTCTTC. This chain uses TRBV20-1 with TRBJ2-1; 9 nucleotides agree with TRBD2. This CDR3 has 17 residues. The junction had 10 bases not matched to a gene; V was cut back by 1 base and J by 3 bases. In germline, CDR1 is DFQATT, CDR2 SNEGSKA (reference sequence).